The 18 T cell receptor beta chains below all came from one sample that was sequenced in a study of PD-1 blockade in classical Hodgkin lymphoma. Using immunoSEQ multiplex PCR, the repertoire was profiled, and TCRdb retains in-frame clones only, with some absent. This sample carries around 92,000 clones, nearly 85% of them seen once, and the ten largest clones take over 15%. The sample's time point: cycle 4 day 1 (C4D1), after five to seven weeks of nivolumab. All the patients suffered relapse after autologous stem cell transplantation, and brentuximab vedotin exposure differed. Material: peripheral blood mononuclear cells (PBMCs), obtained before the fourth cycle of nivolumab. The receptors originated from a human donor with classical Hodgkin lymphoma.

This sequence joins TRBV10-2 and TRBJ2-7, with a possible D match to TRBD1 (5 bases). CDR1 is WSHSY, CDR2 SAAADI, per germline. V lost 6 bases to trimming and J lost 5 bases, with 20 bases between them. The CDR3 covers 15 residues. CDR3: CASRSSPDKVDEQYF. DNA for the CDR3: TGCGCCAGCAGATCGTCCCCGGACAAAGTCGACGAGCAGTACTTC.

V gene TRBV5-1 combines with J gene TRBJ1-2; tentative D call: TRBD1 (6 bases). The V and J ends lost 2 bases and 5 bases respectively, with 13 bases between them. Germline CDR1 reads SGHRS; CDR2 reads YFSETQ. The length of the CDR3 is 14 residues. CDR3 sequence (DNA): TGCGCCAGCAGCTTAGGGGGGACGGGGTATGGCTACACCTTC. Translated, it gives CASSLGGTGYGYTF.

CDR3 loop: CASSYSSGRAAQPQHF. Written as DNA, the CDR3 is TGTGCCAGCAGTTACTCGAGTGGGCGGGCCGCCCAGCCCCAGCATTTT. This rearrangement joins TRBV6-5 to TRBJ1-5; D gene uncertain. Trimming removed 0 bases from V and 7 bases from J, with 16 bases in between. The CDR3 has 16 residues. Germline V gene data show CDR1 as MNHEY and CDR2 as SVGAGI.

The chain employs TRBV29-1 and TRBJ1-5; D call uncertain. V lost 0 bases and J 3 bases, leaving 12 bases between the germline ends. The CDR3 is 15 amino acids. Per the germline V gene, CDR1 is SQVTM and CDR2 is ANQGSEA. DNA for the CDR3: TGCAGCGTTGAAGACACCTCGGGCCCCAATCAGCCCCAGCATTTT. Translating it yields CSVEDTSGPNQPQHF.

V and J are TRBV10-3 and TRBJ2-1; D is possibly TRBD2 (5 bases). Trimming pared 5 bases from V and 1 base from J, leaving 9 bases between. In germline, CDR1 is ENHRY, CDR2 SYGVKD. The CDR3 is 14 amino acids. Written as DNA, the CDR3 is TGTGCCATCAGTCCGGACTGGTCCTACAATGAGCAGTTCTTC. This sequence encodes CAISPDWSYNEQFF.

The V call is TRBV6-5, the J call TRBJ2-7; D remains ambiguous. The CDR3 spans 13 residues. Deletions cut 5 bases from V and 7 bases from J, with 15 bases between. Germline V gene sequence: CDR1 MNHEY, CDR2 SVGAGI. CDR3 nucleotides: TGTGCCAGCAGTATAACGACGAATTGGGAGCAGTACTTC. The encoded protein is CASSITTNWEQYF.

Points on this clone: This same CDR3 is encoded by further DNA sequences in the sample. This chain uses TRBV5-1 with TRBJ2-1; D not resolved. Germline CDR1 and CDR2: SGHRS and YFSETQ. Deletions cut 0 bases from V and 0 bases from J, with 7 bases between. The CDR3 consists of 15 residues. CDR3 DNA: TGCGCCAGCAGCTTGGCCGTTAGCTCCTACAATGAGCAGTTCTTC. As protein: CASSLAVSSYNEQFF.

This sequence joins TRBV15 and TRBJ1-4; D possibly corresponds to TRBD1 (6 bases). Germline-derived CDR1 and CDR2 are LNHNV and YYDKDF (reference sequence). Trimming stripped 9 bases from V and 0 bases from J, with 11 bases between. The CDR3 covers 14 residues. CDR3 sequence: CATQGRATNEKLFF. DNA for the CDR3: TGTGCCACACAGGGCCGGGCAACTAATGAAAAACTGTTTTTT.

This sequence joins TRBV27 and TRBJ2-1; perhaps TRBD1 as D (5 bases). V gave up 5 bases and J gave up 3 bases, with 14 bases separating them. The germline V gene has CDR1 MNHEY and CDR2 SMNVEV (reference sequence). The CDR3 is made up of 15 amino acids. This CDR3 reads CASSQSRQGYNEQFF. The CDR3 coding sequence is TGTGCCAGCAGTCAATCACGGCAGGGCTACAATGAGCAGTTCTTC.

The chain couples TRBV5-4 to TRBJ2-7; D unclear. Trimming pared 4 bases from V and 2 bases from J, leaving 4 bases between. The CDR3 sequence is 11 residues long. CDR1 and CDR2 (germline): SGHNT, YYREEE (reference sequence). CDR3 in DNA: TGTGCCAGCAGCGAAACCTACGAGCAGTACTTC. This sequence encodes CASSETYEQYF.

Turning to this clone: The DNA is omitted, as the CDR3 cannot be located on it reliably, and the CDR3 follows TCRdb's listing. This chain uses TRBV7-2 with TRBJ1-2. The CDR3 length is 12 residues, termini included. Germline V lookup: CDR1 SGHTA, CDR2 FQGNSA. The chain's CDR3 is CASSLVAAGTTF.

The V and J genes are TRBV29-1 and TRBJ2-1; D is possibly TRBD2 (5 bases). Germline V lookup: CDR1 SQVTM, CDR2 ANQGSEA. The CDR3 is made up of 15 amino acids. Trimming took off 3 bases at V and 4 bases at J, with 16 bases between the two ends. The CDR3 coding sequence is TGCAGCGTTGATGTCCGGGGAAATACTTACAATGAGCAGTTCTTC. Translation: CSVDVRGNTYNEQFF.

The chain employs TRBV20-1 and TRBJ1-2, with unresolved D. CDR3 length: 11 residues. The V gene's germline CDR1 is DFQATT and CDR2 SNEGSKA (reference sequence). The V end was cut by 7 bases, the J end by 4 bases, with 10 bases between. As DNA, the CDR3 is TGCAGTGTCTTATCGGGCTATGGCTACACCTTC. Its translation: CSVLSGYGYTF.

The chain couples TRBV28 to TRBJ1-1, with D unclear. CDR1 is MDHEN, CDR2 SYDVKM, per germline. The CDR3 has 17 residues. V lost 2 bases to trimming and J lost 1 base, with 17 bases between them. The DNA for the CDR3 is TGTGCCAGCAGTTTAGAGGGCCTTCGCCCCCCGAACACTGAAGCTTTCTTT. Its translation: CASSLEGLRPPNTEAFF.

The rearrangement joins TRBV5-1 to TRBJ2-7; TRBD1 matches at 7 bases. After removal of 4 bases from V and 5 bases from J, the junction contained 6 bases not matched to a gene. Germline assignment: CDR1 SGHRS and CDR2 YFSETQ. This CDR3 comprises 13 residues. CDR3 in amino acids: CASSMTGMNEQYF. The CDR3 DNA follows: TGCGCCAGCAGCATGACAGGGATGAACGAGCAGTACTTC.

This chain uses TRBV6-6 with TRBJ1-1; D might be TRBD1 (5 bases). The CDR3 runs to 13 residues. The ends were cut back, 2 bases at V and 10 bases at J, with 14 bases in the middle. CDR1 and CDR2 from the germline V gene are MNHNY and SVGAGI (reference sequence). The CDR3, as DNA: TGTGCCAGCAGTTACGGGCAGTCCGGGGGAGCTTTCTTT. It codes for CASSYGQSGGAFF.

J is TRBJ2-7 and V is TRBV5-1; 8 bases agree with TRBD2. The CDR3 length is 16 residues. Trimming removed 4 bases from V and 3 bases from J; junction bases left unmatched: 12. Looked up from germline, CDR1 is SGHRS and CDR2 is YFSETQ. CDR3 loop: CASSLKPTSAGYEQYF. Written as DNA, the CDR3 is TGCGCCAGCAGCCTAAAGCCGACTAGCGCCGGCTACGAGCAGTACTTC.

This clone was observed once. The V and J genes are TRBV4-2 and TRBJ2-5, with D tentatively TRBD2 (5 bases). Germline CDR1 reads LGHNA; CDR2 reads YNFKEQ. CDR3 size: 15 residues. Trimming cost V 0 bases and J 4 bases, with 12 bases left between them. CDR3 loop: CASSQEGRTPETQYF. DNA for the CDR3: TGTGCCAGCAGCCAAGAAGGGAGAACCCCAGAGACCCAGTACTTC.